Each of the 20 T cell receptor beta chains below was sequenced from the same sample in a study of blood T cell repertoires in COVID-19. Assay used: immunoSEQ multiplex PCR; TCRdb lists only in-frame clones, some missing. The table lists a few hundred thousand clones, about 85% of them singletons. Sequenced sample: peripheral blood. These TCRs come from a human donor with COVID-19, enrolled during active disease. The donor label of this sample is uncertain.

This clone appeared once. This chain uses TRBV19 with TRBJ2-3; TRBD1 aligns across 8 bases. Germline V lookup: CDR1 LNHDA, CDR2 SQIVND (reference sequence). This CDR3 contains 14 residues. After removal of 5 bases from V and 3 bases from J, the junction contained 4 bases not matched to a gene. The CDR3 region is CASSVQGATDTQYF. The CDR3 bases are TGTGCCAGTAGTGTCCAGGGGGCGACAGATACGCAGTATTTT.

The chain links TRBV19 to TRBJ1-5, with TRBD1 identical over 8 bases. This CDR3 comprises 17 residues. The V gene end was trimmed by 0 bases and the J gene end by 3 bases; junction bases not matched to a gene: 7. Per the germline V gene, CDR1 is LNHDA and CDR2 is SQIVND (reference sequence). CDR3 region: CASSIDSGGEFNQPQHF. The CDR3 DNA reads as TGTGCCAGTAGTATAGATTCAGGGGGCGAATTCAATCAGCCCCAGCATTTT.

This chain connects TRBV30 to TRBJ2-2, with 8 bases that match TRBD1. Germline CDR1 is GTSNPN and CDR2 is SVGIG (reference sequence). V shed 2 bases and J 1 base; nucleotides not matched to a gene: 3. The CDR3 contains 15 residues. This chain's CDR3 is CAWSRTGLNTGELFF. In nucleotides, the CDR3 is TGTGCCTGGAGTAGGACAGGGCTGAACACCGGGGAGCTGTTTTTT.

This chain uses TRBV19 with TRBJ1-5; 10 bases line up with TRBD1. The junction had 3 bases not matched to a gene; V was cut back by 8 bases and J by 2 bases. CDR1 is LNHDA, CDR2 SQIVND, per germline (reference sequence). The CDR3 contains 14 residues. CDR3 sequence: CASAGTGGNQPQHF. The CDR3 DNA sequence: TGTGCCAGTGCCGGGACAGGGGGCAATCAGCCCCAGCATTTT.

The chain has TRBV7-2 and TRBJ1-2; a weak D match, TRBD1 (5 bases). Trimming pared 2 bases from V and 5 bases from J, leaving 9 bases between. Looked up from germline, CDR1 is SGHTA and CDR2 is FQGNSA. This CDR3 spans 13 amino acids. The CDR3 region is CASSLQAGYGYTF. CDR3 DNA: TGTGCCAGCAGCTTACAGGCAGGGTATGGCTACACCTTC.

This sequence joins TRBV11-3 and TRBJ1-1; maybe TRBD1 (5 bases). Germline CDR1 SGHNT, CDR2 YENEEA. CDR3 length equals 14 residues. V was pared by 1 base and J by 5 bases, with 11 bases between. The CDR3 is CASSLAGGRTEAFF. CDR3 bases: TGTGCCAGCAGCTTAGCCGGGGGGAGGACTGAAGCTTTCTTT.

This rearrangement joins TRBV28 to TRBJ1-5, with TRBD1 as a possible D gene (6 bases). The CDR3 has 14 residues. Germline V lookup: CDR1 MDHEN, CDR2 SYDVKM. The ends were cut back, 6 bases at V and 9 bases at J, with 18 bases in the middle. The CDR3 is CASSFTGLWRPQHF. CDR3 bases: TGTGCCAGCAGCTTCACAGGGTTATGGCGGCCCCAGCATTTT.

The rearrangement uses TRBV6-1 and TRBJ1-2, with a tentative D call TRBD1 (6 bases). The CDR3 length is 17 residues. Deletions cut 0 bases from V and 1 base from J, with 15 bases between. Germline V gene data show CDR1 as MNHNS and CDR2 as SASEGT. The CDR3 coding sequence is TGTGCCAGCAGTGAAGCAGGGGCAGGGGCGAATAACTATGGCTACACCTTC. Encoded protein: CASSEAGAGANNYGYTF.

The chain combines TRBV5-4 with TRBJ2-2; TRBD2 agrees at 7 bases. After removal of 6 bases from V and 2 bases from J, the junction contained 7 bases not matched to a gene. The CDR3 runs to 15 residues. Germline V gives CDR1 SGHNT, CDR2 YYREEE (reference sequence). The CDR3 here is CASNGLGPNTGELFF. CDR3 bases: TGTGCCAGCAACGGACTAGGACCTAACACCGGGGAGCTGTTTTTT.

The rearrangement joins TRBV5-4 to TRBJ2-7, with 9 nucleotides matching TRBD2. The CDR3 has 14 amino acids. J lost 7 bases, V lost 1 base, and 6 bases had no gene match. From germline, CDR1 is SGHNT and CDR2 YYREEE (reference sequence). CDR3 nucleotide sequence: TGTGCCAGCAGCTTGCCGGGACTAGCTGGGGAGCAGTACTTC. Translation: CASSLPGLAGEQYF.

This chain connects TRBV6-5 to TRBJ2-2; tentatively, D is TRBD2 (5 bases). Deletions cut 6 bases from V and 6 bases from J, with 17 bases between. Germline values: CDR1 MNHEY, CDR2 SVGAGI. CDR3 size: 15 residues. Here the CDR3 DNA reads TGTGCCAGCAGGGTTACCGCGCTAGCCGCCGGGGAGCTGTTTTTT. Translated: CASRVTALAAGELFF.

This clone appeared a single time. V and J are TRBV7-9 and TRBJ2-5, with 9 bases lining up with TRBD1. The junction had 8 bases not matched to a gene; V was cut back by 1 base and J by 14 bases. The CDR3 runs to 13 residues. CDR1 and CDR2 (germline): SEHNR, FQNEAQ (reference sequence). CDR3 nucleotide sequence: TGTGCCAGCAGCTTAGACGGACAGGGGAGTACATACTTC. It is translated as CASSLDGQGSTYF.

The chain has TRBV5-1 and TRBJ2-1; D is perhaps TRBD2 (7 bases). This CDR3 has 13 amino acids. Germline V gene sequence: CDR1 SGHRS, CDR2 YFSETQ. V lost 9 bases to trimming and J lost 10 bases, with 20 bases between them. In DNA, the CDR3 is TGCGCCACCTCCCTGGGGGGGGGCTGGGAGCAGTTCTTC. This gives the protein CATSLGGGWEQFF.

The CDR3 reads CASSENRGTGETQYF. CDR3 bases: TGTGCCAGCAGTGAGAACAGGGGGACGGGAGAGACCCAGTACTTC. The genes are TRBV28 and TRBJ2-5; 8 bases match TRBD1. Germline CDR1 is MDHEN and CDR2 is SYDVKM. The CDR3 is 15 residues long. The junction had 9 bases not matched to a gene; V was cut back by 5 bases and J by 4 bases.

The chain combines TRBV10-2 with TRBJ2-7, with 7 bases fitting TRBD1. Germline V lookup: CDR1 WSHSY, CDR2 SAAADI. The CDR3 has 15 residues. J was trimmed by 6 bases and V by 8 bases; bases with no gene match: 16. The CDR3 loop reads CASCHQATGDFEQYF. CDR3 DNA: TGCGCCAGCTGTCACCAGGCTACAGGGGATTTCGAGCAGTACTTC.

The chain recombines TRBV7-2 with TRBJ1-4; perhaps TRBD1 as D (6 bases). Trimming shortened V by 3 bases and J by 5 bases, and 7 bases separated the two germline ends. The CDR3 is 13 residues long. Germline V CDR1 and CDR2: SGHTA, FQGNSA. CDR3 bases: TGTGCCAGCAGCTTCGGGACAAATGAAAAACTGTTTTTT. It translates to CASSFGTNEKLFF.

The chain has TRBV7-2 and TRBJ2-3; 8 positions match TRBD1. Germline V gene sequence: CDR1 SGHTA, CDR2 FQGNSA. V gave up 5 bases and J gave up 1 base; unmatched junction bases: 11. The CDR3 runs 17 residues. The CDR3 region is CASSPTQGVVGTDTQYF. Here the CDR3 DNA reads TGTGCCAGCAGCCCCACACAGGGGGTGGTGGGCACAGATACGCAGTATTTT.

The rearrangement joins TRBV6-5 to TRBJ1-1; 9 nucleotides agree with TRBD1. This CDR3 region has 15 residues. Losses at the gene ends were 6 bases for V and 4 bases for J; bases not matched to a gene: 9. CDR1 is MNHEY and CDR2 is SVGAGI in the germline V gene. CDR3 residues: CASSHLDRGGTEAFF. DNA of the CDR3: TGTGCCAGCAGCCATTTGGACAGGGGAGGCACTGAAGCTTTCTTT.

The chain links TRBV6-1 to TRBJ1-2; perhaps TRBD1 as D (5 bases). The CDR3 loop spans 16 amino acids. V gave up 1 base and J gave up 5 bases, with 17 bases separating them. CDR1 and CDR2 from the germline V gene are MNHNS and SASEGT. CDR3 sequence: CASSEGFRRGGYGYTF. CDR3 nucleotide sequence: TGTGCCAGCAGTGAAGGTTTCAGGAGGGGTGGGTATGGCTACACCTTC.

The CDR3 nucleotides read TGTGCCAGCAGCTTAAGCGGGGCGTCACGGTACAATGAGCAGTTCTTC. This gives the protein CASSLSGASRYNEQFF. The V call is TRBV7-3, the J call TRBJ2-1, with a tentative D call TRBD2 (6 bases). Trimming left V 1 base short and J 4 bases short, with 14 bases between. This CDR3 has 16 amino acids. The germline CDR1 and CDR2 sequences are SGHTA and FQGTGA.